This passage covers 21 T cell receptor beta chains from one sample sequenced in a study of T cell clones after liver transplantation. Profiling relied on immunoSEQ multiplex PCR, and the TCRdb table lists in-frame clones only, not all of them. The sample has about 51,000 clones; roughly 90% are singletons. Sequencing was performed on CD8+ T cells from blood, taken 12 months after liver transplant. The receptors shown here come from a human patient who received a liver transplant. A share of the T cells may be of graft donor origin.

V is TRBV6-1 and J is TRBJ2-2; D not certain. Germline V gene data show CDR1 as MNHNS and CDR2 as SASEGT. CDR3 length: 13 residues. V lost 6 bases and J 7 bases, leaving 12 bases between the germline ends. The CDR3 region is CASRASLVGELFF. The DNA of the CDR3 is TGTGCCAGCAGGGCCAGCTTGGTCGGGGAGCTGTTTTTT.

This clone has a single count. The V gene is TRBV19, the J gene TRBJ1-1; no clear D. Germline CDR1 reads LNHDA; CDR2 reads SQIVND (reference sequence). V lost 3 bases to trimming and J lost 4 bases, with 6 bases between them. The CDR3 has 12 residues. The CDR3 DNA follows: TGTGCCAGTAGTATTATGGGCACTGAAGCTTTCTTT. Amino acid sequence: CASSIMGTEAFF.

The rearrangement uses TRBV7-2 and TRBJ1-3; TRBD1 is a possible D gene (6 bases). The CDR3 has 15 residues. V gave up 5 bases and J gave up 4 bases, with 15 bases separating them. Looked up from germline, CDR1 is SGHTA and CDR2 is FQGNSA. Written as DNA, the CDR3 is TGTGCCAGCAGCCTAGGGGGGGCGTCCGGAAACACCATATATTTT. The encoded protein is CASSLGGASGNTIYF.

This clone was seen a few times. The chain employs TRBV11-3 and TRBJ2-7; D is ambiguous. CDR3 length equals 13 residues. Germline V gives CDR1 SGHNT, CDR2 YENEEA. With 4 bases removed from V and 3 bases from J, the gap between germline ends came to 10 bases. DNA of the CDR3: TGTGCCAGCAGCTCCTTATCCCACTACGAGCAGTACTTC. It encodes CASSSLSHYEQYF.

The chain links TRBV7-9 to TRBJ2-2; 8 nucleotides agree with TRBD2. V was pared by 5 bases and J by 3 bases, with 5 bases of the junction left unmatched. CDR1 is SEHNR, CDR2 FQNEAQ, per germline (reference sequence). The CDR3 contains 15 residues. This CDR3 is CASSPVAGHTGELFF. CDR3 sequence (DNA): TGTGCCAGCAGCCCCGTAGCGGGACACACCGGGGAGCTGTTTTTT.

V gene TRBV11-2 combines with J gene TRBJ1-2; maybe TRBD1 (5 bases). The V end was cut by 6 bases, the J end by 4 bases, with 21 bases between. CDR3 length: 16 residues. Per the germline V gene, CDR1 is SGHAT and CDR2 is FQNNGV. The CDR3 region has the DNA TGTGCCAGCAGTCACCGGGGCAGGACGATTGTCTATGGCTACACCTTC. It codes for CASSHRGRTIVYGYTF. The full variable domain, in which reference TRBV11-2 and TRBJ1-2 provide the parts outside the CDR3, is EAGVAQSPRYKIIEKRQSVAFWCNPISGHATLYWYQQILGQGPKLLIQFQNNGVVDDSQLPKDRFSAERLKGVDSTLKIQPAKLEDSAVYLCASSHRGRTIVYGYTFGSGTRLTVV.

The CDR3 protein is CASSLEGGLGEQYF. The CDR3 DNA follows: TGTGCCAGCAGTTTGGAAGGGGGGTTAGGTGAGCAGTACTTC. V gene TRBV27 combines with J gene TRBJ2-7; D tentatively fits TRBD1 or TRBD2 (6 bases each). The CDR3 has 14 amino acids. The V gene's germline CDR1 is MNHEY and CDR2 SMNVEV (reference sequence). V was clipped by 3 bases and J by 7 bases, with 16 bases between them.

The V gene is TRBV27, the J gene TRBJ2-7, with 13 nucleotides matching TRBD2. This CDR3 has 15 residues. Germline values: CDR1 MNHEY, CDR2 SMNVEV (reference sequence). With 5 bases clipped from V and 2 bases from J, the junction kept 3 bases outside the gene matches. The chain's CDR3 is CASSLTSGRTYEQYF. CDR3 DNA: TGTGCCAGCAGTCTGACTAGCGGGAGGACCTACGAGCAGTACTTC.

The chain uses TRBV9 and TRBJ1-2, with 7 bases that match TRBD1. Germline loops: CDR1 SGDLS, CDR2 YYNGEE. Losses at the gene ends were 4 bases for V and 8 bases for J; bases not matched to a gene: 17. The CDR3 runs 16 residues. The CDR3 DNA is TGTGCCAGCAGCCCCTCAGGGGGAGGGGGCGATTGGGGCTACACCTTC. Residues: CASSPSGGGGDWGYTF.

The chain carries TRBV11-1 and TRBJ2-7, with 7 positions matching TRBD2. The CDR3 contains 16 residues. With 0 bases clipped from V and 2 bases from J, the junction kept 7 bases outside the gene matches. CDR1 SGHAT and CDR2 FQDESV come from the germline V gene (reference sequence). Here the CDR3 reads CASSLARGDGAYEQYF. The CDR3 DNA sequence: TGTGCCAGCAGCTTAGCCCGGGGGGATGGGGCCTACGAGCAGTACTTC. The complete variable domain, with remaining parts taken from reference TRBV11-1 and TRBJ2-7, reads EAEVAQSPRYKITEKSQAVAFWCDPISGHATLYWYRQILGQGPELLVQFQDESVVDDSQLPKDRFSAERLKGVDSTLKIQPAELGDSAMYLCASSLARGDGAYEQYFGPGTRLTVT.

The J gene is TRBJ1-3, the V gene TRBV7-9; TRBD1 matches at 8 bases. The V gene end was trimmed by 1 base and the J gene end by 3 bases; junction bases not matched to a gene: 5. Germline-derived CDR1 and CDR2 are SEHNR and FQNEAQ (reference sequence). The length of the CDR3 is 16 residues. CDR3: CASSLEEGTGGNTIYF. In nucleotides, the CDR3 is TGTGCCAGCAGCTTAGAGGAGGGGACAGGTGGAAACACCATATATTTT.

This clone counts as medium-sized. The chain has TRBV28 and TRBJ2-7, with 10 bases lining up with TRBD1. Germline CDR1 reads MDHEN; CDR2 reads SYDVKM. CDR3 length: 17 residues. The J segment lost 4 bases and the V segment lost 7 bases, leaving 16 bases of the junction unmatched. CDR3 bases: TGTGCCAGCACCCCCGTGATGGGGGACAGGGGCATATACGAGCAGTACTTC. Amino acids: CASTPVMGDRGIYEQYF.

The chain employs TRBV15 and TRBJ1-1; 10 bases fit TRBD1. V was clipped by 8 bases and J by 5 bases; unmatched bases: 11. The germline V gene encodes CDR1 LNHNV and CDR2 YYDKDF (reference sequence). The CDR3 has 15 residues. In DNA, the CDR3 is TGTGCCACCGCGGAGACAGGGGGCTGGGAAACTGAAGCTTTCTTT. Encoded protein: CATAETGGWETEAFF.

This clone was seen repeatedly, ten times or more. The V call is TRBV5-4, the J call TRBJ2-7; possible D gene TRBD1, 6 bases. Trimming pared 6 bases from V and 3 bases from J, leaving 13 bases between. CDR1 is SGHNT and CDR2 is YYREEE in the germline V gene (reference sequence). The CDR3 length is 13 residues. CDR3 sequence: CASNHMDSYEQYF. CDR3 sequence (DNA): TGTGCCAGCAACCACATGGACAGCTACGAGCAGTACTTC.

This chain uses TRBV7-9 with TRBJ2-7; D ambiguous. V dropped 5 bases and J dropped 2 bases, with 13 bases sitting between them. The CDR3 covers 14 residues. In germline, CDR1 is SEHNR, CDR2 FQNEAQ (reference sequence). The CDR3 coding sequence is TGTGCCAGCAGCGGGGTCTTAACTCCCTACGAGCAGTACTTC. Translation gives CASSGVLTPYEQYF.

This chain connects TRBV7-9 to TRBJ2-7, with D tentatively TRBD2 (5 bases). This CDR3 contains 13 residues. The V end was cut by 5 bases, the J end by 2 bases, with 10 bases between. Germline V gene lookup returns CDR1 SEHNR and CDR2 FQNEAQ (reference sequence). CDR3 sequence reads: CASSQSGAYEQYF. CDR3 bases: TGTGCCAGCAGCCAAAGCGGAGCCTACGAGCAGTACTTC.

This chain connects TRBV15 to TRBJ2-1; D perhaps matches TRBD1 (6 bases). The length of the CDR3 is 16 residues. Germline V gene lookup returns CDR1 LNHNV and CDR2 YYDKDF (reference sequence). V was shortened by 5 bases and J by 2 bases, with 16 bases between the two germline ends. The CDR3 is CATSPTTGITYNEQFF. In DNA, the CDR3 is TGTGCCACCAGCCCTACGACAGGAATCACCTACAATGAGCAGTTCTTC.

V usage is TRBV11-2 and J usage is TRBJ2-7; TRBD1 is a possible D gene (6 bases). Trimming took off 1 base at V and 2 bases at J, with 6 bases between the two ends. The CDR3 covers 13 residues. From germline, CDR1 is SGHAT and CDR2 FQNNGV. CDR3 bases: TGTGCCAGCAGCTTAGGGGGGCCCTACGAGCAGTACTTC. It specifies CASSLGGPYEQYF.

This chain links TRBV2 with TRBJ2-1; D gene ambiguous. The V end lost 4 bases, the J end lost 0 bases, and 10 bases lay between the germline ends. CDR1 SNHLY and CDR2 FYNNEI come from the germline V gene. The CDR3 has 15 residues. The CDR3 protein is CASSATALSYNEQFF. In DNA, the CDR3 is TGTGCCAGCAGTGCCACGGCGCTCTCCTACAATGAGCAGTTCTTC.

The chain couples TRBV29-1 to TRBJ2-3, with 8 bases aligning to TRBD1. The CDR3 contains 16 residues. Germline V gene sequence: CDR1 SQVTM, CDR2 ANQGSEA. The ends lost 6 bases at V and 1 base at J; junction bases unmatched: 12. Here the CDR3 DNA reads TGCAGCGTAGAGGTCCATGCGGACAGGGGCACAGATACGCAGTATTTT. As protein: CSVEVHADRGTDTQYF.

The chain uses TRBV2 and TRBJ1-5; D remains ambiguous. Germline V CDR1 and CDR2: SNHLY, FYNNEI. This CDR3 comprises 15 residues. V was shortened by 4 bases and J by 0 bases, with 10 bases between the two germline ends. The CDR3 coding sequence is TGTGCCAGCAGTGGGAACGGGTTTAGCAATCAGCCCCAGCATTTT. Residues: CASSGNGFSNQPQHF. The full variable domain, completed using reference TRBV2 and TRBJ1-5, is EPEVTQTPSHQVTQMGQEVILRCVPISNHLYFYWYRQILGQKVEFLVSFYNNEISEKSEIFDDQFSVERPDGSNFTLKIRSTKLEDSAMYFCASSGNGFSNQPQHFGDGTRLSIL.